One and the same sample provided the 10 T cell receptor beta chains below, sequenced in a study of patients and donors after allogeneic stem cell transplantation. MiXCR, applied by TCRdb to the RT-PCR reads, yields one record per CDR3 protein. The table shows 190,000 or so distinct CDR3 sequences, with over 30% occurring only once. Input material: blood, either unsorted or a sorted T cell fraction (not recorded which). The receptors originated from a human donor who was either an allogeneic HSCT recipient or a stem cell or donor lymphocyte infusion donor (not recorded which). It is not recorded whose cells these are; they may come from a transplant donor.

The chain combines TRBV4-3 with TRBJ2-1; 10 bases align to TRBD1. Looked up from germline, CDR1 is LGHNA and CDR2 is YSLEER. V lost 2 bases and J lost 4; bases outside the gene matches: 17. The CDR3 loop spans 20 amino acids. For the CDR3, the DNA is TGCGCCAGCAGCCAAAGGGGTTATCTTGGACAGGGGGTTGCATACAATGAGCAGTTCTTC. The encoded protein is CASSQRGYLGQGVAYNEQFF.

This chain connects TRBV7-6 to TRBJ1-1; D is undetermined. CDR3 length equals 13 residues. Trimming pared 5 bases from V and 6 bases from J, leaving 13 bases between. Germline CDR1 SGHVS, CDR2 FNYEAQ. In DNA form, the CDR3 reads TGTGCCAGCAGCCTACGACCCGGACCTGAAGCTTTCTTT. Translated, it gives CASSLRPGPEAFF.

CDR3 region: CATSMGLFSYEQYF. DNA for the CDR3: TGTGCCACCAGCATGGGACTTTTCTCCTACGAGCAGTACTTC. The chain recombines TRBV15 with TRBJ2-7; maybe TRBD2 (6 bases). Trimming took off 4 bases at V and 0 bases at J, with 10 bases between the two ends. Looked up from germline, CDR1 is LNHNV and CDR2 is YYDKDF (reference sequence). The CDR3 length is 14 residues.

The rearrangement uses TRBV12-3 or TRBV12-4 and TRBJ1-2, with D uncertain. V was shortened by 4 bases and J by 8 bases, with 20 bases between the two germline ends. The CDR3 is 15 residues long. CDR3 in DNA: TGTGCCAGCAGTTCTGCAACGGTTCCGGCGGGAGGCTACACCTTC. Translated, it gives CASSSATVPAGGYTF.

This clonotype was observed a few times. The V and J genes are TRBV4-1 and TRBJ1-2; D is unclear. Looked up from germline, CDR1 is MGHRA and CDR2 is YSYEKL. Deletions cut 1 base from V and 0 bases from J, with 15 bases between. This CDR3 contains 17 residues. This chain's CDR3 is CASSQVKRQKANYGYTF. The CDR3 bases are TGCGCCAGCAGCCAAGTTAAGCGCCAGAAAGCTAACTATGGCTACACCTTC.

This clonotype was counted a few times. The chain has TRBV7-8 and TRBJ1-6, with 11 nucleotides matching TRBD1. The V gene's germline CDR1 is SGHVS and CDR2 FQNEAQ. There are 17 residues in the CDR3. Trimming cost V 3 bases and J 7 bases; bases outside gene matches: 8. The DNA of the CDR3 is TGTGCCAGCAGCTTTAACCCCGGGACAGGGGGGAATTCACCCCTCCACTTT. Encoded protein: CASSFNPGTGGNSPLHF.

This clonotype was detected a few times. V is TRBV29-1 and J is TRBJ1-5, with 8 bases identical to TRBD1. This CDR3 region has 13 residues. V gave up 4 bases and J gave up 3 bases; unmatched junction bases: 2. Germline loops: CDR1 SQVTM, CDR2 ANQGSEA. DNA for the CDR3: TGCAGCGTTGTTCAGGGGGCCAATCAGCCCCAGCATTTT. Translated, it gives CSVVQGANQPQHF.

The table lists this clonotype with a few counts. The chain joins TRBV5-6 to TRBJ2-3; 8 bases line up with TRBD1. CDR1 and CDR2 (germline): SGHDT, YYEEEE. The ends lost 6 bases at V and 1 base at J; junction bases unmatched: 10. The CDR3 extends over 16 amino acids. DNA of the CDR3: TGTGCCAGCACCCAGACCAGGGGGCGCGGCACAGATACGCAGTATTTT. Translation gives CASTQTRGRGTDTQYF.

V is TRBV27 and J is TRBJ2-3; D perhaps matches TRBD2 (6 bases). Trimming pared 5 bases from V and 3 bases from J, leaving 12 bases between. Germline CDR1 reads MNHEY; CDR2 reads SMNVEV (reference sequence). The CDR3 contains 14 residues. Here the CDR3 reads CASSREWRTDTQYF. CDR3 bases: TGTGCCAGCAGTCGGGAGTGGAGGACAGATACGCAGTATTTT.

This clonotype has just a few counts. The rearrangement links TRBV3-1 to TRBJ1-4; D gene ambiguous. Trimming took off 4 bases at V and 8 bases at J, with 14 bases between the two ends. The germline V gene has CDR1 LGHDT and CDR2 YNNKEL (reference sequence). This CDR3 contains 14 residues. In nucleotides, the CDR3 is TGTGCCAGCAGCCCAGGCACCGGTACGGAAAAACTGTTTTTT. As protein: CASSPGTGTEKLFF.